A single sample gave rise to the 10 T cell receptor beta chains below, sequenced in a study of T cell responses to AZD1222 COVID-19 vaccine. Profiling relied on immunoSEQ multiplex PCR, and the TCRdb table lists in-frame clones only, not all of them. The sample has approximately 46,000 clones, around 90% seen once. The sequenced sample was peripheral blood, obtained 28 days after the second AZD1222 dose. The receptors were sampled from an adult who received the AZD1222 COVID-19 vaccine.

The chain carries TRBV21-1 and TRBJ2-2; TRBD2, the table's D call, lacks a check against the DNA. TRBV21-1 is labeled a pseudogene. The CDR3 spans 19 residues. CDR3 in DNA: TGTGCCAGCAGCAGGAGGGGTCCTGGACTAGCGGGGGCCACCGGGGAGCTGTTTTTT. It encodes CASSRRGPGLAGATGELFF.

V and J are TRBV2 and TRBJ1-1; maybe TRBD1 (6 bases). Trimming cost V 6 bases and J 10 bases, with 15 bases left between them. Germline lookup yields CDR1 SNHLY and CDR2 FYNNEI. The CDR3 length is 12 residues. CDR3 DNA sequence: TGTGCCAGCAGCTGGACAGTAATCAGAGCTTTCTTT. Protein: CASSWTVIRAFF.

The rearrangement links TRBV19 to TRBJ1-3; D not certain. The CDR3 contains 15 residues. The germline V gene has CDR1 LNHDA and CDR2 SQIVND (reference sequence). Trimming removed 7 bases at V and 4 bases at J, with 17 bases between. CDR3 nucleotides: TGTGCCAGTACCCTCGCGAACTGGAGAGGAAACACCATATATTTT. Translation: CASTLANWRGNTIYF.

The V gene is TRBV30, the J gene TRBJ1-4; no clear D gene. Germline lookup yields CDR1 GTSNPN and CDR2 SVGIG (reference sequence). V lost 4 bases, J lost 5 bases, and 11 bases lay in between. The CDR3 totals 13 residues. The CDR3 sequence: CAWNTGLNEKLFF. As DNA, the CDR3 is TGTGCCTGGAATACGGGTTTAAATGAAAAACTGTTTTTT.

The chain uses TRBV3-1 (or the pseudogene TRBV3-2) and TRBJ1-2; D gene uncertain. Germline V lookup: CDR1 LGHDT, CDR2 YNNKEL (reference sequence). V was clipped by 0 bases and J by 4 bases, with 9 bases between them. The CDR3 consists of 14 residues. CDR3 amino acids: CASSQDSRGYGYTF. CDR3 nucleotides: TGTGCCAGCAGCCAAGATTCCAGAGGCTATGGCTACACCTTC.

The rearrangement uses TRBV5-5 and TRBJ1-1; D remains unclear. Germline V CDR1 and CDR2: SGHKS, YYEKEE (reference sequence). V lost 0 bases and J 4 bases, leaving 7 bases between the germline ends. The CDR3 totals 13 residues. The CDR3, as DNA: TGTGCCAGCAGCTTGGTTGGAGCCACTGAAGCTTTCTTT. This gives the protein CASSLVGATEAFF.

The rearrangement links TRBV2 to TRBJ2-7; 12 bases are shared with TRBD2. The CDR3 covers 18 residues. J was trimmed by 2 bases and V by 4 bases; bases with no gene match: 12. Germline V gene lookup returns CDR1 SNHLY and CDR2 FYNNEI. DNA for the CDR3: TGTGCCAGCAGTGGATTGGGACTAGCGGGTGGTGGAACCTACGAGCAGTACTTC. Translated: CASSGLGLAGGGTYEQYF.

This chain joins TRBV10-3 and TRBJ2-3, with 7 bases fitting TRBD1. The CDR3 is 16 amino acids. The ends lost 0 bases at V and 2 bases at J; junction bases unmatched: 5. The V gene's germline CDR1 is ENHRY and CDR2 SYGVKD. The CDR3 spells CAISESTGTSTDTQYF. For the CDR3, the DNA is TGTGCCATCAGTGAGTCGACAGGGACGTCCACAGATACGCAGTATTTT.

The chain joins TRBV4-1 to TRBJ2-3, with 9 bases identical to TRBD1. Germline V lookup: CDR1 MGHRA, CDR2 YSYEKL. The J segment lost 3 bases and the V segment lost 1 base, leaving 5 bases of the junction unmatched. The CDR3 spans 16 residues. The CDR3 loop is CASSQAQTGGTDTQYF. CDR3 sequence (DNA): TGCGCCAGCAGCCAAGCCCAGACAGGGGGAACAGATACGCAGTATTTT.

The CDR3 bases are TGTGCCAGCAGCTTACGAGGGAACACCGGGGAGCTGTTTTTT. Its translation is CASSLRGNTGELFF. J is TRBJ2-2 and V is TRBV7-9; D not certain. CDR3 length: 14 residues. Trimming removed 2 bases from V and 1 base from J, with 5 bases in between. The V gene's germline CDR1 is SEHNR and CDR2 FQNEAQ (reference sequence).